Shown below are 7 T cell receptor beta chains from a single sample sequenced in a study of blood T cell repertoires in COVID-19. Using immunoSEQ multiplex PCR, the repertoire was profiled, and TCRdb retains in-frame clones only, with some absent. The table includes roughly 380,000 clones, about 90% detected once. The sample was PBMCs or T cells enriched from blood (not recorded which). The receptors here all came from a woman aged 30 to 39 who had recovered from COVID-19.

The J gene is TRBJ1-5, the V gene TRBV11-2; D is undetermined. The V gene lost 8 bases and the J gene lost 3 bases, with 11 bases spanning the gap. Germline V lookup: CDR1 SGHAT, CDR2 FQNNGV. The CDR3 is made up of 13 amino acids. The CDR3 DNA sequence: TGTGCCAGCGCAGAGGGCCTCAATCAGCCCCAGCATTTT. It is translated as CASAEGLNQPQHF.

V and J are TRBV2 and TRBJ1-2, with TRBD1 identical over 9 bases. V lost 7 bases, J lost 8 bases, and 8 bases stayed unmatched. This CDR3 is built from 13 residues. CDR1 SNHLY and CDR2 FYNNEI come from the germline V gene. Here the CDR3 DNA reads TGTGCCAGCATATTACAGGGGGCGCGGGGCTACACCTTC. Encoded protein: CASILQGARGYTF.

The gene calls are TRBV5-1 and TRBJ1-1; TRBD1 matches at 8 bases. Germline V gene data show CDR1 as SGHRS and CDR2 as YFSETQ. Germline trimming cut 2 bases from V and 8 bases from J; bases unmatched to any gene: 5. The CDR3 is 13 residues long. The chain's CDR3 is CASSLLDRAEAFF. The CDR3 DNA reads TGCGCCAGCAGCTTACTGGACAGGGCAGAAGCTTTCTTT.

The V gene is TRBV3-1 (or the pseudogene TRBV3-2), the J gene TRBJ2-3; 13 nucleotides line up with TRBD2. This CDR3 has 16 residues. The J segment lost 6 bases and the V segment lost 3 bases, leaving 6 bases of the junction unmatched. Germline loops: CDR1 LGHDT, CDR2 YNNKEL (reference sequence). The CDR3 DNA is TGTGCCAGCAGCCACCTACTAGCGGGAGGGGCCGATACGCAGTATTTT. As protein: CASSHLLAGGADTQYF.

This sequence joins TRBV5-1 and TRBJ2-2; 9 bases fit TRBD2. Trimming cost V 2 bases and J 7 bases; bases outside gene matches: 15. Germline CDR1 reads SGHRS; CDR2 reads YFSETQ. This CDR3 region has 18 residues. CDR3 loop: CASSFTNRGLAESGELFF. As DNA, the CDR3 is TGCGCCAGCAGCTTCACAAATCGGGGACTAGCCGAAAGCGGGGAGCTGTTTTTT.

This clone was seen once. This chain connects TRBV28 to TRBJ2-7; 14 positions match TRBD2. The CDR3 totals 15 residues. Germline trimming cut 6 bases from V and 4 bases from J; bases unmatched to any gene: 5. Germline V gives CDR1 MDHEN, CDR2 SYDVKM. The CDR3 protein is CASSPGTSGSYEQYF. CDR3 in DNA: TGTGCCAGCAGCCCCGGGACTAGCGGGAGTTACGAGCAGTACTTC.

This clone was observed once. The chain has TRBV13 and TRBJ2-5; D remains unclear. CDR1 PRHDT and CDR2 FYEKMQ come from the germline V gene (reference sequence). This CDR3 has 13 amino acids. The V and J ends lost 3 bases and 4 bases respectively, with 9 bases between them. CDR3 loop: CASSFTGLETQYF. CDR3 nucleotides: TGTGCCAGCAGCTTTACGGGTTTAGAGACCCAGTACTTC.